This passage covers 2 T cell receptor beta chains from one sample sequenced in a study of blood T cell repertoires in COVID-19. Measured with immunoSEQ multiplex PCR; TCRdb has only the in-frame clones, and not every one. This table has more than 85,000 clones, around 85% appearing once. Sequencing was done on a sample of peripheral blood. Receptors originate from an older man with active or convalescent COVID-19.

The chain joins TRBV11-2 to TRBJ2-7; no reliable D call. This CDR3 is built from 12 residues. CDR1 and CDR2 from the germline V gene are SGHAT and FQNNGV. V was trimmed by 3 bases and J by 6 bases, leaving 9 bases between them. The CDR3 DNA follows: TGTGCCAGCAGCTTTACGATCGGCGAGCAGTACTTC. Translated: CASSFTIGEQYF.

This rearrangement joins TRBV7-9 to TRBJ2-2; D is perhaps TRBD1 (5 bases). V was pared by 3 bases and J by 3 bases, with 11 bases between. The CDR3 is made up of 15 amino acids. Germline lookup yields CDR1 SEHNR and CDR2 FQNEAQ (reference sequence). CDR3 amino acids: CASSFMTDHTGELFF. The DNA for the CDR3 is TGTGCCAGCAGCTTTATGACAGATCACACCGGGGAGCTGTTTTTT.